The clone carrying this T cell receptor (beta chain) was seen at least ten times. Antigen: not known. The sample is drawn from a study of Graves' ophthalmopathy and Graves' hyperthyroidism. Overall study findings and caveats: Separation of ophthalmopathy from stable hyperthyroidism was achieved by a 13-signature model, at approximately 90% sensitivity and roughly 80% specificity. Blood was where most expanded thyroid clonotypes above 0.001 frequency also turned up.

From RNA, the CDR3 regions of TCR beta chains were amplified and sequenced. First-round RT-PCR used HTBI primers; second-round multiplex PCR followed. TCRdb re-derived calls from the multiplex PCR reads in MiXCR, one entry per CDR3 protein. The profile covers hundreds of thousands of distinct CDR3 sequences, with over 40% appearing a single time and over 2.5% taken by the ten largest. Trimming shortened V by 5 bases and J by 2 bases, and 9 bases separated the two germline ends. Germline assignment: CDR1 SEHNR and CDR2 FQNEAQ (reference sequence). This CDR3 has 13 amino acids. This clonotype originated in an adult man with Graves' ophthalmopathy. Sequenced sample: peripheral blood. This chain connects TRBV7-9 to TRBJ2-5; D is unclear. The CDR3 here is CASSPTRQETQYF. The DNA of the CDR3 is TGTGCCAGCAGCCCTACAAGACAAGAGACCCAGTACTTC.